The text below deals with one T cell receptor beta chain. The antigen remains undetermined. 60 Vbeta and 13 Jbeta primers were used in PCR. Study processing details: An analysis that came later counted 70 million to 100 million unique TCR beta chains, roughly 11 million shared. Using immunoSEQ multiplex PCR, the repertoire was profiled, and TCRdb retains in-frame clones only, with some absent. From that table come the V and J calls and clone size; the DNA was used to work out D and trimming. The top ten clones hold 20% to 25% of a sample with 92,000 or so clones, 55% to 70% of them seen once. The data derive from a study of cytomegalovirus exposure and HLA in healthy donors. CDR1 and CDR2 (germline): LNHNV, YYDKDF (reference sequence). V dropped 8 bases and J dropped 0; count of bases not matched to a gene: 6. CDR3 length: 16 amino acids. Regarding the study as a whole: The study listed 150 to 200 cytomegalovirus-associated TCR beta chains. A later analysis revealed that TCR association rates differed between HLA loci, peaking at DRB1 and bottoming out at HLA-C.

What was sequenced was PBMCs. V is TRBV15 and J is TRBJ2-3; 12 bases fit TRBD2. This TCR derives from a woman aged 50 to 65 in good health and CMV-seropositive. CDR3 protein: CATERTSGESTDTQYF. The CDR3 DNA reads as TGTGCCACCGAGCGGACTAGCGGGGAGAGCACAGATACGCAGTATTTT.